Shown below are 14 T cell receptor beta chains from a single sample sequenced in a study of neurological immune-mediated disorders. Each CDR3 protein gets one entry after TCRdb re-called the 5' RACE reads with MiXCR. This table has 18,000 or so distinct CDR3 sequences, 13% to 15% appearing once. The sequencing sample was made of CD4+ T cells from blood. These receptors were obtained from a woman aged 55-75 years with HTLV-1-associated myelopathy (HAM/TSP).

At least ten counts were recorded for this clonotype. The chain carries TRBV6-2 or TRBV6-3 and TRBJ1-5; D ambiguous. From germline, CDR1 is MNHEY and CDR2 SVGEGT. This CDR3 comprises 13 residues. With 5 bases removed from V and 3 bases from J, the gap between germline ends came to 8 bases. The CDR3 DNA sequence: TGTGCCAGCAGTCCCCCCCCCAATCAGCCCCAGCATTTT. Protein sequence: CASSPPPNQPQHF.

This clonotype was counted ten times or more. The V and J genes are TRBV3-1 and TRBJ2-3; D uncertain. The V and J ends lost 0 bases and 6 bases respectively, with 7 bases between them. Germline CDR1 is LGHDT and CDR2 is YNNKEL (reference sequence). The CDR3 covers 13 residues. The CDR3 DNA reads TGTGCCAGCAGCCAAGATCGTCGGGATACGCAGTATTTT. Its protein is CASSQDRRDTQYF.

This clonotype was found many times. CDR3 DNA: TGTGCCAGCAGCCCCCTCAGGGGTAATGAAAAACTGTTTTTT. This codes for CASSPLRGNEKLFF. This sequence joins TRBV7-9 and TRBJ1-4, with TRBD1 as a possible D gene (6 bases). Germline V gene data show CDR1 as SEHNR and CDR2 as FQNEAQ (reference sequence). V gave up 5 bases and J gave up 4 bases, with 11 bases separating them. The CDR3 has 14 residues.

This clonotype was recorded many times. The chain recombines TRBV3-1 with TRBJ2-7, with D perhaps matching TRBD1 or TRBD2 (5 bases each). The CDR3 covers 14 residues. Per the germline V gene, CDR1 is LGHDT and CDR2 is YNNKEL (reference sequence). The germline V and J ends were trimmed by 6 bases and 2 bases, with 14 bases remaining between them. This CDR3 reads CASSPRTGPYEQYF. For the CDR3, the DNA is TGTGCCAGCAGTCCAAGGACGGGACCCTACGAGCAGTACTTC.

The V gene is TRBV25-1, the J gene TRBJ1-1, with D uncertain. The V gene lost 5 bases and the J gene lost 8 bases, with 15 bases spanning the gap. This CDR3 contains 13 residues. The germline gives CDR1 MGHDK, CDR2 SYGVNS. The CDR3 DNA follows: TGTGCCAGCAGTTCGCCCGGACGGTGGGAAGCTTTCTTT. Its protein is CASSSPGRWEAFF.

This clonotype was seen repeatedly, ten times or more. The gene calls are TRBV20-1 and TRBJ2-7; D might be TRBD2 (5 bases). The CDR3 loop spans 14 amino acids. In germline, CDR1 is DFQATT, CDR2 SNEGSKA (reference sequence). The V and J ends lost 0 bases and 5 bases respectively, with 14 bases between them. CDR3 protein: CSARDTRAPDEQYF. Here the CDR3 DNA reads TGCAGTGCTAGAGATACGCGGGCGCCGGACGAGCAGTACTTC.

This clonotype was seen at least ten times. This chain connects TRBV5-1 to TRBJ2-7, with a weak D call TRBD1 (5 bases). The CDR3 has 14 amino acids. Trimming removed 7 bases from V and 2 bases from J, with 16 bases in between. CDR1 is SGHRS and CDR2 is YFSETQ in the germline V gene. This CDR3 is CASAVGQGPYEQYF. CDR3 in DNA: TGCGCCAGCGCCGTGGGGCAGGGCCCCTACGAGCAGTACTTC.

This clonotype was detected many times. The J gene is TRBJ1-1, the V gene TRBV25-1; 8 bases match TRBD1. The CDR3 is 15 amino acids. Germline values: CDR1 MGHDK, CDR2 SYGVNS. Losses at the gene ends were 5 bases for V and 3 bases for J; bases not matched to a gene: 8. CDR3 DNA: TGTGCCAGCAGTCCAACCTCGACAGGGGACACTGAAGCTTTCTTT. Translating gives CASSPTSTGDTEAFF.

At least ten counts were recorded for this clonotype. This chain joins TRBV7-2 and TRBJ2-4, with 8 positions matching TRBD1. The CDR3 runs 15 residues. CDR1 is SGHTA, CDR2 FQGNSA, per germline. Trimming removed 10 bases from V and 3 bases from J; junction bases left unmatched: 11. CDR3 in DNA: TGTGCCACCTTAGACAGGGGACTCGGCAAAAACATTCAGTACTTC. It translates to CATLDRGLGKNIQYF.

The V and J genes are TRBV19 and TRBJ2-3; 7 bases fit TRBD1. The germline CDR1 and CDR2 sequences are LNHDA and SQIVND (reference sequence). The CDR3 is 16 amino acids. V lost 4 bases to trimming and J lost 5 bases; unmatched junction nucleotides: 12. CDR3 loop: CASSTTTGSRRDTQYF. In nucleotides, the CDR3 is TGTGCCAGTAGTACTACGACAGGGAGTCGTAGAGATACGCAGTATTTT.

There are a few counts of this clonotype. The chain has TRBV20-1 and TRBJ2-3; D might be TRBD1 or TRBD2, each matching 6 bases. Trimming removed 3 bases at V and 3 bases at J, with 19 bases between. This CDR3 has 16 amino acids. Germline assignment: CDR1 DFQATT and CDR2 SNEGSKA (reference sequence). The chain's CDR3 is CSASTGGGGSTDTQYF. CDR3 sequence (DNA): TGCAGTGCTAGTACTGGCGGAGGGGGATCAACAGATACGCAGTATTTT.

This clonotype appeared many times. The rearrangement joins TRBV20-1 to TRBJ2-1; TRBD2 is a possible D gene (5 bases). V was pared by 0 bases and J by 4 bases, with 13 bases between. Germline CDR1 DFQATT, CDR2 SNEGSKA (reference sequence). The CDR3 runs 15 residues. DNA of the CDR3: TGCAGTGCTAGAGATGTTACTAGGGCTTACAATGAGCAGTTCTTC. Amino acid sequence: CSARDVTRAYNEQFF.

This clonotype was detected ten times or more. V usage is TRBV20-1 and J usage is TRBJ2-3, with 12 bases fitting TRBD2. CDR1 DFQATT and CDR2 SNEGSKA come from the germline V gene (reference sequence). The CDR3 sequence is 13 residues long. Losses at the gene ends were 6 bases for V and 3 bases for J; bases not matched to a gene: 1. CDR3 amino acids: CSAGLAGTDTQYF. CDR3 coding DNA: TGCAGTGCGGGACTAGCGGGTACAGATACGCAGTATTTT.

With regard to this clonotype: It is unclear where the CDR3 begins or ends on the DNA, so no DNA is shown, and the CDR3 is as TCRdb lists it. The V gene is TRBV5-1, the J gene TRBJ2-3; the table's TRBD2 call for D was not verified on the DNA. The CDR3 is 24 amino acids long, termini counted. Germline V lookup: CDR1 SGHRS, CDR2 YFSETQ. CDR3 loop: CASSFYICSANGVLAGGSTDTQYF.